This T cell receptor (beta chain) was obtained from a study of shared T cell receptors in the human thymus. Sequenced by immunoSEQ multiplex PCR; TCRdb stores in-frame clones only, minus some. The sample consists of 550,000 to 800,000 clones, around 85% of them appearing once. V lost 0 bases and J 6 bases, leaving 23 bases between the germline ends. The CDR3 has 19 amino acids. Germline CDR1 and CDR2: LNHNV and YYDKDF (reference sequence). These same data were also listed under a study on human thymus T cells. From that study: Thymic tissue was derived from resections collected during corrective heart surgery. The authors found apparently biased V and J gene usage in thymic and blood repertoires. As related research reported, thymic repertoires overlapped highly among unrelated individuals.

V usage is TRBV15 and J usage is TRBJ1-4, with D uncertain. The TCR comes from a girl under three years old with a congenital heart defect. Sequencing was carried out using thymocytes. The CDR3 nucleotides read TGTGCCACCAGCAGAGATCGGCCGTTTTGGGAGGCCCCTTATGAAAAACTGTTTTTT. It translates to CATSRDRPFWEAPYEKLFF.